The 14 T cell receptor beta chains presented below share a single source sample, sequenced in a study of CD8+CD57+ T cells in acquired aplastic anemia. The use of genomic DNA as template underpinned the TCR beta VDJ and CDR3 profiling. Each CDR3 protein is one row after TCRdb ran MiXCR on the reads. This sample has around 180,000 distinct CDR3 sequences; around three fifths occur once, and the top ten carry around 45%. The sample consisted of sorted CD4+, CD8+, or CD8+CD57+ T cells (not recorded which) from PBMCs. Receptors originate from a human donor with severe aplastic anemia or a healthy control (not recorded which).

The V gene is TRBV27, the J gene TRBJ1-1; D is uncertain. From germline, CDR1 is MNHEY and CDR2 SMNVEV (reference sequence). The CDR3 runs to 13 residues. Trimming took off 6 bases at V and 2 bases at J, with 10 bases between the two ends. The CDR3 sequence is CASRRLLNTEAFF. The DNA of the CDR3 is TGTGCCAGCAGAAGGCTTCTTAACACTGAAGCTTTCTTT.

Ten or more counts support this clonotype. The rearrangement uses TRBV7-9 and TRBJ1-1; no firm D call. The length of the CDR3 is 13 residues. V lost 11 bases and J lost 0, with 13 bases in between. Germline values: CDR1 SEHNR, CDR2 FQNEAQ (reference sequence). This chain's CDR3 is CAGETGMNTEAFF. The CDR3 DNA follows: TGTGCCGGAGAAACCGGGATGAACACTGAAGCTTTCTTT.

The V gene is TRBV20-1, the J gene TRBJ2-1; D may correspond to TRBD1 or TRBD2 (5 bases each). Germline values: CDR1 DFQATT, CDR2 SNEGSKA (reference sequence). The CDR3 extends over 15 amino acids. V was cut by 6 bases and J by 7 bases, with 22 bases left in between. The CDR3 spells CSADGTTQLENEQFF. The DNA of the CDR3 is TGCAGTGCCGACGGGACCACCCAGTTGGAAAATGAGCAGTTCTTC.

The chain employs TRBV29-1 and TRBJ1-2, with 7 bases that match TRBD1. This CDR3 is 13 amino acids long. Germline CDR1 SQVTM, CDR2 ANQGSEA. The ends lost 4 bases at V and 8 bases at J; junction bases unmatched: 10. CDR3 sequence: CSVGPTGVSGYTF. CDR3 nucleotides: TGCAGCGTTGGCCCTACAGGGGTAAGCGGCTACACCTTC.

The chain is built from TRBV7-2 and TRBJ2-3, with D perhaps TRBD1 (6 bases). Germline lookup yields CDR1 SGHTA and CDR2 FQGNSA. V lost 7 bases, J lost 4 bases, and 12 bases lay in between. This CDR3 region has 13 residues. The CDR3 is CASTLQGADTQYF. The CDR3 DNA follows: TGTGCCAGCACCCTACAGGGAGCAGATACGCAGTATTTT.

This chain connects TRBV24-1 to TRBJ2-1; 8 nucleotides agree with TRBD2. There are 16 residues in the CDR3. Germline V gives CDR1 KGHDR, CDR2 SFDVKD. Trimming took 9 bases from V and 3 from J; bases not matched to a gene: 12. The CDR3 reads CATESQLADDYNEQFF. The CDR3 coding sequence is TGTGCCACCGAATCCCAACTAGCGGATGACTACAATGAGCAGTTCTTC.

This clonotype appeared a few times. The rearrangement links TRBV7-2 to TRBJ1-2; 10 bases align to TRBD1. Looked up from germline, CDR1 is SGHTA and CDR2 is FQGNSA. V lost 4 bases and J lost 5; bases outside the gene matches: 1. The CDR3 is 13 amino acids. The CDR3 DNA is TGTGCCAGCAGCTCGGGACAGGGGTATGGCTACACCTTC. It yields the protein CASSSGQGYGYTF. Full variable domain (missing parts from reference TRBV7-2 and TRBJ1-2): GAGVSQSPSNKVTEKGKDVELRCDPISGHTALYWYRQSLGQGLEFLIYFQGNSAPDKSGLPSDRFSAERTGGSVSTLTIQRTQQEDSAVYLCASSSGQGYGYTFGSGTRLTVV.

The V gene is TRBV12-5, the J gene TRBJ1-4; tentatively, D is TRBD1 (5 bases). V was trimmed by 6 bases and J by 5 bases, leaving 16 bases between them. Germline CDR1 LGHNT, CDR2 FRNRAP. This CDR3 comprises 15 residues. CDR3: CASGPPGTGNEKLFF. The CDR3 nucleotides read TGTGCTAGTGGCCCTCCCGGGACGGGGAATGAAAAACTGTTTTTT. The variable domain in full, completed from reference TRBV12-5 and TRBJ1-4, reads DARVTQTPRHKVTEMGQEVTMRCQPILGHNTVFWYRQTMMQGLELLAYFRNRAPLDDSGMPKDRFSAEMPDATLATLKIQPSEPRDSAVYFCASGPPGTGNEKLFFGSGTQLSVL.

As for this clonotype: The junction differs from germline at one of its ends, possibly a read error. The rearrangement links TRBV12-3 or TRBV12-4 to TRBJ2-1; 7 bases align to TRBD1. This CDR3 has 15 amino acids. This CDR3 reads CASTAGGSSYNEQFF. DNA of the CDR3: TGTGCCAGCACCGCAGGGGGTTCCTCCTACAATGAGCAATTCTTC.

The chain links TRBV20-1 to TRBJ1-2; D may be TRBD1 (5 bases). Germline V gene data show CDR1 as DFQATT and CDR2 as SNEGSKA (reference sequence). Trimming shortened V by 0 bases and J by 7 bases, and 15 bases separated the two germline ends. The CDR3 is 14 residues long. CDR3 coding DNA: TGCAGTGCTAGAGACTCTGAAGGGGTCTCTGGCTACACCTTC. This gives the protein CSARDSEGVSGYTF.

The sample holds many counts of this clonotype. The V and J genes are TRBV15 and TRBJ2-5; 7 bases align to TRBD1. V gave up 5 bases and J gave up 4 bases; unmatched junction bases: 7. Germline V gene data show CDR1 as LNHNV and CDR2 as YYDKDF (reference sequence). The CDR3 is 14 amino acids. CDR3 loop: CATSPRQGSETQYF. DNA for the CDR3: TGTGCCACCAGCCCCAGACAGGGATCAGAGACCCAGTACTTC.

The CDR3 sequence is CASGLGYTF. The CDR3 DNA sequence: TGTGCTAGTGGTCTTGGCTACACCTTC. V usage is TRBV12-5 and J usage is TRBJ1-2, with D hard to call. CDR1 is LGHNT, CDR2 FRNRAP, per germline. V lost 5 bases, J lost 7 bases, and 2 bases lay in between. This CDR3 comprises 9 residues.

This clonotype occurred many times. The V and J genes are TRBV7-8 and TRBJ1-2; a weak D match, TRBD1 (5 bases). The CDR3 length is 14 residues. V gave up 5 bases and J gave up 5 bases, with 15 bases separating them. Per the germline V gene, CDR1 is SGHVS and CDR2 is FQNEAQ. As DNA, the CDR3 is TGTGCCAGCAGCCCGTCGGCGGGACCATATGGCTACACCTTC. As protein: CASSPSAGPYGYTF.

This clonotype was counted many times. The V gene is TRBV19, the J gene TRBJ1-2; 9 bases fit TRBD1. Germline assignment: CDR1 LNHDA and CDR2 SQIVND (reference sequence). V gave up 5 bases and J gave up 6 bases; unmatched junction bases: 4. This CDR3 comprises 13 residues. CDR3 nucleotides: TGTGCCAGTAGTGAATGGACAGGGGATGGCTACACCTTC. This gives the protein CASSEWTGDGYTF.